The 25 T cell receptor beta chains in this list originate from one sample, sequenced in a study of shared clonotypes between healthy human individuals. Libraries were prepared by immunoSEQ multiplex PCR; TCRdb keeps only in-frame clonotypes and omits some of them. This table holds 1.5 million to 2.5 million clones, about 95% found once. Positively selected for CCR7, the CD45RO-negative cells used as naive CD8 cells excluded terminally differentiated effector memory CD45RA+ cells. Sequenced sample: naive CD8+ T cells sorted from blood. The receptors were gathered from a man aged 18 to 29 in good health.

This chain links TRBV6-9 with TRBJ2-5, with D unresolved. The germline V gene encodes CDR1 MNHGY and CDR2 SVAAGI. With 6 bases removed from V and 6 bases from J, the gap between germline ends came to 14 bases. The CDR3 consists of 13 residues. DNA for the CDR3: TGTGCCAGCAGCCCGGGCCTGACCCAGACCCAGTACTTC. Translation gives CASSPGLTQTQYF.

The CDR3 DNA reads as TGCGCCAGCAGCCCCGGCAGGGGTAAGGACACTGAAGCTTTCTTT. Protein: CASSPGRGKDTEAFF. The rearrangement links TRBV4-1 to TRBJ1-1; perhaps TRBD1 as D (6 bases). The germline gives CDR1 MGHRA, CDR2 YSYEKL. This CDR3 has 15 residues. With 4 bases removed from V and 3 bases from J, the gap between germline ends came to 15 bases.

The CDR3 loop is CASSISLASYEQYF. The CDR3 DNA is TGTGCCAGCAGCATATCCCTAGCCAGCTACGAGCAGTACTTC. The chain joins TRBV7-9 to TRBJ2-7, with a possible D match to TRBD2 (5 bases). This CDR3 spans 14 amino acids. Germline assignment: CDR1 SEHNR and CDR2 FQNEAQ (reference sequence). Between the trimmed V and J ends, which lost 5 bases and 3 bases, there was a span of 14 bases.

The V call is TRBV5-6, the J call TRBJ1-1; D remains ambiguous. V lost 1 base and J lost 8, with 6 bases in between. Germline V CDR1 and CDR2: SGHDT, YYEEEE. The CDR3 is made up of 11 amino acids. The CDR3 sequence: CASSLSGEAFF. In DNA form, the CDR3 reads TGTGCCAGCAGCTTGTCCGGCGAAGCTTTCTTT.

The chain employs TRBV20-1 and TRBJ1-1, with TRBD1 identical over 9 bases. CDR3 length equals 11 residues. The ends lost 5 bases at V and 12 bases at J; junction bases unmatched: 7. Germline-derived CDR1 and CDR2 are DFQATT and SNEGSKA (reference sequence). Here the CDR3 reads CSALGQGGTFF. CDR3 bases: TGCAGTGCTTTGGGACAGGGTGGTACTTTCTTT.

The chain combines TRBV4-1 with TRBJ2-7; unclear D gene. The CDR3 is 12 residues long. Trimming cost V 4 bases and J 5 bases, with 9 bases left between them. The V gene's germline CDR1 is MGHRA and CDR2 YSYEKL. CDR3 protein: CASSLTFDEQYF. The CDR3 region has the DNA TGCGCCAGCAGCCTTACATTCGACGAGCAGTACTTC.

The chain employs TRBV7-8 and TRBJ2-7, with unresolved D. The CDR3 has 13 amino acids. V lost 2 bases and J 4 bases, leaving 9 bases between the germline ends. CDR1 and CDR2 (germline): SGHVS, FQNEAQ. DNA for the CDR3: TGTGCCAGCAGCTTAATTGAAGCATACGAGCAGTACTTC. Protein product: CASSLIEAYEQYF.

This chain links TRBV12-5 with TRBJ2-1, with TRBD2 matching over 9 bases. Germline-derived CDR1 and CDR2 are LGHNT and FRNRAP. This CDR3 region has 16 residues. V was clipped by 3 bases and J by 4 bases; unmatched bases: 7. The CDR3 nucleotides read TGTGCTAGTGGTTTCAGGGCGGGAGGGCCATACAATGAGCAGTTCTTC. This translates into CASGFRAGGPYNEQFF.

This chain connects TRBV6-5 to TRBJ2-1; no clear D. Germline CDR1 and CDR2: MNHEY and SVGAGI. Trimming removed 2 bases at V and 8 bases at J, with 7 bases between. The CDR3 contains 12 residues. In nucleotides, the CDR3 is TGTGCCAGCAGTTACCGAAACGATGAGCAGTTCTTC. Translated: CASSYRNDEQFF.

On this clone: The same CDR3 is also encoded by other DNA sequences in this sample. V usage is TRBV10-3 and J usage is TRBJ1-5; possible D gene TRBD1, 6 bases. V lost 3 bases and J 0 bases, leaving 9 bases between the germline ends. Germline values: CDR1 ENHRY, CDR2 SYGVKD. This CDR3 is built from 15 residues. CDR3: CAISDPGDSNQPQHF. The CDR3, as DNA: TGTGCCATCAGTGACCCAGGGGATAGCAATCAGCCCCAGCATTTT.

The V and J genes are TRBV5-6 and TRBJ2-7; TRBD1 agrees at 10 bases. This CDR3 region has 15 residues. Germline CDR1 SGHDT, CDR2 YYEEEE. The V gene end was trimmed by 2 bases and the J gene end by 3 bases; junction bases not matched to a gene: 5. The CDR3 DNA is TGTGCCAGCAGCTTCCAGACAGGGGGCGGCTACGAGCAGTACTTC. Translation: CASSFQTGGGYEQYF.

This chain links TRBV5-5 with TRBJ2-7, with TRBD1 as a possible D gene (5 bases). This CDR3 comprises 14 residues. From germline, CDR1 is SGHKS and CDR2 YYEKEE (reference sequence). The V gene lost 0 bases and the J gene lost 2 bases, with 9 bases spanning the gap. Here the CDR3 DNA reads TGTGCCAGCAGCTTGGGGACACACACCTACGAGCAGTACTTC. Its translation: CASSLGTHTYEQYF. The full variable domain, in which reference TRBV5-5 and TRBJ2-7 provide the parts outside the CDR3, is DAGVTQSPTHLIKTRGQQVTLRCSPISGHKSVSWYQQVLGQGPQFIFQYYEKEERGRGNFPDRFSARQFPNYSSELNVNALLLGDSALYLCASSLGTHTYEQYFGPGTRLTVT.

J is TRBJ2-1 and V is TRBV7-9, with 9 bases matching TRBD1. V shed 8 bases and J 8 bases; nucleotides not matched to a gene: 7. Germline CDR1 is SEHNR and CDR2 is FQNEAQ (reference sequence). The CDR3 sequence is 13 residues long. CDR3 sequence: CASGRTGVDEQFF. The CDR3 DNA reads TGTGCCAGCGGGCGGACAGGGGTAGATGAGCAGTTCTTC.

The chain links TRBV7-9 to TRBJ2-2; D gene uncertain. Trimming pared 5 bases from V and 3 bases from J, leaving 16 bases between. The V gene's germline CDR1 is SEHNR and CDR2 FQNEAQ (reference sequence). The CDR3 loop spans 16 amino acids. The CDR3 sequence is CASSQAGATDTGELFF. As DNA, the CDR3 is TGTGCCAGCAGCCAAGCCGGCGCTACAGACACCGGGGAGCTGTTTTTT. Drawing the rest from reference TRBV7-9 and TRBJ2-2, the complete variable domain is DTGVSQNPRHKITKRGQNVTFRCDPISEHNRLYWYRQTLGQGPEFLTYFQNEAQLEKSRLLSDRFSAERPKGSFSTLEIQRTEQGDSAMYLCASSQAGATDTGELFFGEGSRLTVL.

The CDR3: CASSYTGGAEETQYF. DNA of the CDR3: TGTGCCAGCAGTTATACCGGGGGGGCCGAAGAGACCCAGTACTTC. The J gene is TRBJ2-5, the V gene TRBV6-5; TRBD2 matches at 8 bases. CDR3 length equals 15 residues. Germline CDR1 MNHEY, CDR2 SVGAGI. V lost 3 bases and J lost 3; bases outside the gene matches: 6.

This chain connects TRBV5-6 to TRBJ2-7; the D is unclear. Deletions cut 2 bases from V and 2 bases from J, with 11 bases between. The V gene's germline CDR1 is SGHDT and CDR2 YYEEEE. The CDR3 contains 14 residues. The CDR3 spells CASSFMGRPYEQYF. DNA of the CDR3: TGTGCCAGCAGCTTCATGGGCAGACCCTACGAGCAGTACTTC.

The rearrangement links TRBV20-1 to TRBJ2-7, with no clear D. Trimming took 2 bases from V and 4 from J, leaving 6 bases between them. CDR3 length equals 11 residues. CDR1 is DFQATT, CDR2 SNEGSKA, per germline (reference sequence). The CDR3 coding sequence is TGCAGTGCTAGAAATCTTTACGAGCAGTACTTC. This gives the protein CSARNLYEQYF.

This clone was counted once. The chain is built from TRBV6-5 and TRBJ2-7; 8 bases map to TRBD1. Germline CDR1 MNHEY, CDR2 SVGAGI. The V and J ends lost 4 bases and 6 bases, in that order; junction bases with no gene match: 2. The CDR3 loop spans 12 amino acids. The CDR3 nucleotides are TGTGCCAGCAGTTGGACAGGGTTCGAGCAGTACTTC. Translated, it gives CASSWTGFEQYF.

Details on this clone: The same CDR3 is also encoded by other DNA sequences in this sample. This chain connects TRBV5-4 to TRBJ1-5; D might be TRBD1 (5 bases). CDR3 length: 14 residues. The V and J ends lost 2 bases and 2 bases respectively, with 8 bases between them. Germline CDR1 and CDR2: SGHNT and YYREEE (reference sequence). This CDR3 reads CASSFQGGNQPQHF. The CDR3 DNA reads as TGTGCCAGCAGCTTTCAGGGTGGCAATCAGCCCCAGCATTTT.

The gene calls are TRBV4-3 and TRBJ2-5, with D perhaps TRBD1 or TRBD2 (6 bases each). From germline, CDR1 is LGHNA and CDR2 YSLEER. V lost 0 bases, J lost 0 bases, and 20 bases lay in between. This CDR3 is 19 amino acids long. CDR3 amino acids: CASSQDIGGRGAYQETQYF. Written as DNA, the CDR3 is TGCGCCAGCAGCCAAGACATCGGGGGAAGGGGGGCGTACCAAGAGACCCAGTACTTC.

The chain employs TRBV4-3 and TRBJ2-7; D possibly corresponds to TRBD2 (6 bases). Germline CDR1 is LGHNA and CDR2 is YSLEER. CDR3 length: 15 amino acids. V was shortened by 4 bases and J by 4 bases, with 17 bases between the two germline ends. CDR3 nucleotides: TGCGCCAGCAGCCCCCGGGGTAGCGGACATTACGAGCAGTACTTC. Translating gives CASSPRGSGHYEQYF.

The chain couples TRBV12-5 to TRBJ1-3; D not resolved. The CDR3 is 17 amino acids. The germline V gene has CDR1 LGHNT and CDR2 FRNRAP. The V and J ends lost 0 bases and 0 bases respectively, with 12 bases between them. CDR3 protein: CASGLVLSGYSGNTIYF. The CDR3 nucleotides are TGTGCTAGTGGTTTGGTACTTTCGGGTTACTCTGGAAACACCATATATTTT.

The rearrangement joins TRBV6-4 to TRBJ2-3; 7 bases map to TRBD2. CDR3 length equals 15 residues. Trimming cost V 2 bases and J 5 bases; bases outside gene matches: 7. Looked up from germline, CDR1 is MRHNA and CDR2 is SNTAGT. The CDR3 nucleotides read TGTGCCAGCAGTGACGGCGGCGGGGGAGTAGATACGCAGTATTTT. This encodes CASSDGGGGVDTQYF.

The chain combines TRBV4-1 with TRBJ1-5, with D possibly TRBD1 on 6 matching bases. The ends were cut back, 0 bases at V and 3 bases at J, with 12 bases in the middle. This CDR3 spans 16 amino acids. CDR1 is MGHRA and CDR2 is YSYEKL in the germline V gene. The CDR3 is CASSQEGTGTNQPQHF. The CDR3 nucleotides are TGCGCCAGCAGCCAAGAGGGAACAGGGACCAATCAGCCCCAGCATTTT.

As for this clone: This same CDR3 is encoded by further DNA sequences in the sample. CDR3 in amino acids: CASSLDNSYEQYF. In DNA, the CDR3 is TGTGCCAGCAGTTTAGACAACTCCTACGAGCAGTACTTC. This chain joins TRBV27 and TRBJ2-7; D remains ambiguous. Trimming removed 2 bases at V and 0 bases at J, with 5 bases between. CDR1 MNHEY and CDR2 SMNVEV come from the germline V gene (reference sequence). The CDR3 has 13 residues.